Sequencing of this T cell receptor (beta chain) was carried out in a study of blood T cell repertoires in COVID-19. For the study at large: Both acute and convalescent COVID-19 samples were obtained from the United States, Italy and Spain. Nucleic acid was either cDNA or gDNA, and it came from T cells, B-cell-depleted T cells, or PBMCs.

As originally analysed: Amplification of reference gene primers provided the estimated nucleated cell counts. The assay was immunoSEQ multiplex PCR, and TCRdb's table has in-frame clones only and misses some. V and J calls and clone size are copied from that table; D and trimming were computed from the DNA. In the table there are about 260,000 clones, over 75% of which are singletons. Deletions cut 2 bases from V and 0 bases from J, with 17 bases between. This CDR3 is built from 18 residues. Per the germline V gene, CDR1 is KGHSH and CDR2 is LQKENI. This clonotype was sampled from a woman aged 45 to 65 with acute or convalescent COVID-19. Material for sequencing was peripheral blood. The V and J genes are TRBV18 and TRBJ1-3; a possible D gene is TRBD1 (6 bases). The CDR3 sequence is CASSPILGHIFSGNTIYF. CDR3 coding DNA: TGTGCCAGCTCACCAATTTTGGGACACATATTCTCTGGAAACACCATATATTTT.